These T cell receptor beta chains were read from a single sample in a study of neurological immune-mediated disorders. TCRdb reprocessed the 5' RACE reads via MiXCR and lists one record per CDR3 protein. The profile covers approximately 89,000 distinct CDR3 sequences, with about 13% appearing a single time and approximately 4.5% taken by the ten largest. Sequenced input: PBMCs. Receptors originate from a female donor with HTLV-1-associated myelopathy (HAM/TSP). CDR3s include the opening cysteine and the closing phenylalanine or tryptophan. D genes are given only for firm matches. Part of the rows lack a size; the others show once, few, many or a class for expanded clones.

clone_size	v_call	j_call	d_call	cdr3_nt	cdr3_aa
few	TRBV7-9	TRBJ2-2	TRBD1	TGTGCCAGCAGCCCATCCGGGACAGGGAACACCGGGGAGCTGTTTTTT	CASSPSGTGNTGELFF
many	TRBV3-1	TRBJ1-3	NA	TGTGCCAGCAGCCAAGATCTTGGGGGCAGCTCTGGAAACACCATATATTTT	CASSQDLGGSSGNTIYF
many	TRBV9	TRBJ2-1	NA	TGTGCCAGCAGCGGTACTAGCTTCAATGAGCAGTTCTTC	CASSGTSFNEQFF
few	TRBV20-1	TRBJ2-3	NA	TGCAGTGCTAGTAAAAGGGTAGGGGGAGAGAGGGATACGCAGTATTTT	CSASKRVGGERDTQYF
NA	TRBV5-1	TRBJ2-6	NA	TGCGCCAGCAGCGCCGGGACGGCTGGGGCCAACGTCCTGACTTTC	CASSAGTAGANVLTF
many	TRBV20-1	TRBJ2-1	TRBD1	TGCAGTGCCACCGGGACAGATAGTAACCCCAATGAGCAGTTCTTC	CSATGTDSNPNEQFF
many	TRBV20-1	TRBJ2-1	TRBD1	TGCAGTGCTAGAGTTTTGAGGGGGCCTACCTACAATGAGCAGTTCTTC	CSARVLRGPTYNEQFF
many	TRBV5-6	TRBJ2-7	NA	TGTGCCAGCACCACAAGTAGGCCCGGATTAAATCACCCCAGCTCCTACGAGCAGTACTTC	CASTTSRPGLNHPSSYEQYF
medium-sized	TRBV7-2	TRBJ2-1	NA	TGTGCCAGCAGCTTAAGTGTCGCGGGGTCCGAGAATGAGCAGTTCTTC	CASSLSVAGSENEQFF
few	TRBV11-2	TRBJ2-7	TRBD2	TGTGCCAGCAGCAACGGGCGGGGGTACGAGCAGTACTTC	CASSNGRGYEQYF
many	TRBV10-2	TRBJ2-7	TRBD2	TGCGCCAGCAGTACTAGCGGGAACTCCTACGAGCAGTACTTC	CASSTSGNSYEQYF
many	TRBV9	TRBJ2-1	TRBD2	TGTGCCAGCAGCACAGCGGGGGGCCCCTACAATGAGCAGTTCTTC	CASSTAGGPYNEQFF
many	TRBV6-5	TRBJ1-2	NA	TGTGCCAGCAGCCCCGGAGAGAAATATGGCTACACCTTC	CASSPGEKYGYTF
many	TRBV4-2	TRBJ2-5	TRBD2	TGTGCCAGCAGCCAAGATGGGTACGGGACTAGCGCGGAAAAGACCCAGTACTTC	CASSQDGYGTSAEKTQYF
many	TRBV5-1	TRBJ1-1	NA	TGCGCCAGCAGCTTAACCACAGGGACTACCACTGAAGCTTTCTTT	CASSLTTGTTTEAFF
many	TRBV29-1	TRBJ2-2	NA	TGCAGCGTTGCGTCTTCTTACCCGACCGGGGAGCTGTTTTTT	CSVASSYPTGELFF
many	TRBV6-5	TRBJ2-3	NA	TGTGCCACCACCGGGACATTTACAGATACGCAGTATTTT	CATTGTFTDTQYF
many	TRBV21-1	TRBJ1-4	NA	TGTGCCAGCAGCGGTGTAGAGGACAGGGAAGAAAAACTGTTTTTT	CASSGVEDREEKLFF
many	TRBV5-1	TRBJ2-7	TRBD1	TGCGCCAGCAGCTTGGAAGGGACAGGGGGGAGGAACGAGCAGTACTTC	CASSLEGTGGRNEQYF
NA	TRBV5-1	TRBJ2-3	TRBD2	TGCGCCAGCAGCCCCGCGGGGGGCCGTATCGATACGCAGTATTTT	CASSPAGGRIDTQYF
many	TRBV5-6	TRBJ1-1	TRBD1	TGTGCCAGCAGCTTACAGGGGGTCGGGGGTGAAGCTTTCTTT	CASSLQGVGGEAFF
many	TRBV20-1	TRBJ2-2	NA	TGCAGTGCTAGACAGGGGAACACCGGGGAGCTGTTTTTT	CSARQGNTGELFF
many	TRBV25-1	TRBJ1-3	NA	TGTGCCAGCACAGCCAGGGCTGGAAACACCATATATTTT	CASTARAGNTIYF
many	TRBV5-1	TRBJ2-1	NA	TGCGCCAGCAGCTTGGTTGTTGGCTCCTACAATGAGCAGTTCTTC	CASSLVVGSYNEQFF
many	TRBV4-2	TRBJ2-1	TRBD2	TGTGCCAGCAGCCCAGGACTAGCCGATGAGCAGTTCTTC	CASSPGLADEQFF
few	TRBV6-6	TRBJ2-3	NA	TGTGCCAGCAGTGACCGGGGGGCTGCCACAGATACGCAGTATTTT	CASSDRGAATDTQYF
NA	TRBV4-1	TRBJ2-1	TRBD2	TGCGCCAGCAGCCTGGGGGGGGAGGGGCAGTTCTTC	CASSLGGEGQFF
NA	TRBV5-6	TRBJ2-2	NA	TGTGCCAGCAGCAGGGACGACAACGCGAACACCGGGGAGCTGTTTTTT	CASSRDDNANTGELFF
many	TRBV7-2	TRBJ1-4	NA	TGTGCCAGCAGCTTGAACAGGGCGACTGAAAAACTGTTTTTT	CASSLNRATEKLFF
NA	TRBV5-5	TRBJ1-5	NA	TGTGCCAGCAGCTTGGGCCCCTCCCATGGCAATCAGCACCAGCATTTT	CASSLGPSHGNQHQHF
many	TRBV20-1	TRBJ1-1	TRBD1	TGCAGTGCTTCAGGACAGGGAGGTATTGCGGCTTTCTTT	CSASGQGGIAAFF
few	TRBV11-2	TRBJ1-2	NA	TGTGCCAGCAGCTCCGGGACAAACTATGGCTACACCTTC	CASSSGTNYGYTF
NA	TRBV9	TRBJ2-7	TRBD1	TGTGCCAGCAGCGCCGCGCGGACCGGGACAGGGTTAGACGAGCAGTACTTC	CASSAARTGTGLDEQYF
many	TRBV5-1	TRBJ2-3	TRBD2	TGCGCCAGCAGCTTGGTGGCTAGCGGGGGTATCACAGATACGCAGTATTTT	CASSLVASGGITDTQYF
many	TRBV20-1	TRBJ2-7	NA	TGCAGTGCTAGAGATCCAGGACAGCCCCCGGGAGAGCAGTACTTC	CSARDPGQPPGEQYF
many	TRBV4-1	TRBJ2-3	TRBD1	TGCGCCAGCAGCCAAGAAGGGCGGACAGGGGGCACAGATACGCAGTATTTT	CASSQEGRTGGTDTQYF
NA	TRBV6-6	TRBJ1-2	NA	TGTGCCAGCCTTCAAGGGGCCTCCGGCTACACCTTC	CASLQGASGYTF
few	TRBV6-5	TRBJ2-2	NA	TGTGCCAGCCGTAGGGGTAGCGGGGAGCTGTTTTTT	CASRRGSGELFF
many	TRBV20-1	TRBJ2-1	TRBD1	TGCAGTGCTAGAGATAGACAGGGAAATGAGCAGTTCTTC	CSARDRQGNEQFF
many	TRBV27	TRBJ2-7	TRBD1	TGTGCCAGCAGTTTCTCAATAGAGGGGGCTGGCGAGCAGTACTTC	CASSFSIEGAGEQYF
many	TRBV12-3/TRBV12-4	TRBJ1-5	NA	TGTGCCAGCAGCCAAACCCGCAACGATCAGCCCCAGCATTTT	CASSQTRNDQPQHF
few	TRBV7-8	TRBJ2-2	NA	TGTGCCAGCAGCTTAGCCCTAATTGGACAGCTCCTCAAGGCCGGGGAGCTGTTTTTT	CASSLALIGQLLKAGELFF
many	TRBV20-1	TRBJ2-1	TRBD2	TGCAGTGCTAGAGATCGGACTAGCGGCTACAATGAGCAGTTCTTC	CSARDRTSGYNEQFF